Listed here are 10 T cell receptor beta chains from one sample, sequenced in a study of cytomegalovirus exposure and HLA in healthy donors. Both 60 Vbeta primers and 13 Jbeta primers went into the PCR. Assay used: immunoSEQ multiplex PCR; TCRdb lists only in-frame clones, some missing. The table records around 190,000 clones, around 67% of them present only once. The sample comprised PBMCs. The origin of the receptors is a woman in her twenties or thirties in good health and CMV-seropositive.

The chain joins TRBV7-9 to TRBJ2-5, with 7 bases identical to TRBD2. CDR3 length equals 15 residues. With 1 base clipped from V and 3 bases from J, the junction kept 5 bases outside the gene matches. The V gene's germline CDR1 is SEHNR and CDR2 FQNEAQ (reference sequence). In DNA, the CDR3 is TGTGCCAGCAGCTTAGTCGGGGGGAAGAAAGAGACCCAGTACTTC. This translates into CASSLVGGKKETQYF.

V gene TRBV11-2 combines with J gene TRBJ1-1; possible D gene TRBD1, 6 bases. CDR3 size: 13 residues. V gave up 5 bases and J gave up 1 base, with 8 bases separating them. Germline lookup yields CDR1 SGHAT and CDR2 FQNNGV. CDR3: CASSPGENTEAFF. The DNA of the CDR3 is TGTGCCAGCAGCCCAGGGGAGAACACTGAAGCTTTCTTT.

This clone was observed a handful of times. CDR3 nucleotide sequence: TGTGCCACCAGCTTGCAGATTCCATCCGAGCAGTACTTC. It translates to CATSLQIPSEQYF. This chain links TRBV15 with TRBJ2-7; D gene uncertain. V was cut by 5 bases and J by 6 bases, with 14 bases left in between. The CDR3 covers 13 residues. Germline-derived CDR1 and CDR2 are LNHNV and YYDKDF (reference sequence).

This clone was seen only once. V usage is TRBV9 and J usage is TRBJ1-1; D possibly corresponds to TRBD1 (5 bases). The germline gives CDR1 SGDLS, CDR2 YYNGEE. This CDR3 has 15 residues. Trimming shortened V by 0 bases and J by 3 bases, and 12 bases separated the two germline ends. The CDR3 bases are TGTGCCAGCAGCGTAGTGGGGGGGTATGACACTGAAGCTTTCTTT. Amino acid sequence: CASSVVGGYDTEAFF.

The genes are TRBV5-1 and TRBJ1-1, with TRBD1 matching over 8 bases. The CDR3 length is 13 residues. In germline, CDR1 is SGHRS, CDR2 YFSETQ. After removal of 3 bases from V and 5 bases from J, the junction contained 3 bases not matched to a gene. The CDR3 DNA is TGCGCCAGCAGCTGGCGACAGGGGACTGAAGCTTTCTTT. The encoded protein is CASSWRQGTEAFF.

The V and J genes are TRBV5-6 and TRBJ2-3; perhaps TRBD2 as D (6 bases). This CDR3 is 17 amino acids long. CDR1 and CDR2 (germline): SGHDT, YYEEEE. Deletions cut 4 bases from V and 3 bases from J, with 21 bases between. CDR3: CASSGGEDSVMTDTQYF. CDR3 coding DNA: TGTGCCAGCAGCGGAGGGGAGGATAGCGTCATGACAGATACGCAGTATTTT.

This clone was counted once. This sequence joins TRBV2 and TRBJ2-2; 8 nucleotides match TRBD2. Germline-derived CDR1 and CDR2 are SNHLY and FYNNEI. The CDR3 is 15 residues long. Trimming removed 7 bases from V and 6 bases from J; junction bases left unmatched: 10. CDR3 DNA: TGTGCCAGCACCCAAGAGGGCGGGAGGCCCGGGGAGCTGTTTTTT. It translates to CASTQEGGRPGELFF. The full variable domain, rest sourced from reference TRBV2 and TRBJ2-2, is EPEVTQTPSHQVTQMGQEVILRCVPISNHLYFYWYRQILGQKVEFLVSFYNNEISEKSEIFDDQFSVERPDGSNFTLKIRSTKLEDSAMYFCASTQEGGRPGELFFGEGSRLTVL.

As DNA, the CDR3 is TGTGCCAGCAGCTTACAACAGAGGGTTGAAGCTTTCTTT. Protein: CASSLQQRVEAFF. The chain carries TRBV7-8 and TRBJ1-1, with D hard to call. The CDR3 sequence is 13 residues long. V gave up 2 bases and J gave up 7 bases, with 11 bases separating them. Germline V CDR1 and CDR2: SGHVS, FQNEAQ.

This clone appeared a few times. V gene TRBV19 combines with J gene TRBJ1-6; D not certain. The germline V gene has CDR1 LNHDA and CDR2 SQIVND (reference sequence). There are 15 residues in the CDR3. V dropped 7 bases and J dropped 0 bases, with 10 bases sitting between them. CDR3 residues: CASTSPSSYNSPLHF. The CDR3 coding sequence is TGTGCCAGTACCTCTCCGAGCTCCTATAATTCACCCCTCCACTTT. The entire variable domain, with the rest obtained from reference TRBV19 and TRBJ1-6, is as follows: DGGITQSPKYLFRKEGQNVTLSCEQNLNHDAMYWYRQDPGQGLRLIYYSQIVNDFQKGDIAEGYSVSREKKESFPLTVTSAQKNPTAFYLCASTSPSSYNSPLHFGNGTRLTVT.

CDR3 DNA sequence: TGTGCCAGCAGCTTACCGGGGGGGCCCCAGCATTTT. Its translation: CASSLPGGPQHF. This rearrangement joins TRBV7-6 to TRBJ1-5; D perhaps matches TRBD1 (5 bases). Trimming shortened V by 2 bases and J by 9 bases, and 8 bases separated the two germline ends. The CDR3 has 12 amino acids. The germline V gene has CDR1 SGHVS and CDR2 FNYEAQ.